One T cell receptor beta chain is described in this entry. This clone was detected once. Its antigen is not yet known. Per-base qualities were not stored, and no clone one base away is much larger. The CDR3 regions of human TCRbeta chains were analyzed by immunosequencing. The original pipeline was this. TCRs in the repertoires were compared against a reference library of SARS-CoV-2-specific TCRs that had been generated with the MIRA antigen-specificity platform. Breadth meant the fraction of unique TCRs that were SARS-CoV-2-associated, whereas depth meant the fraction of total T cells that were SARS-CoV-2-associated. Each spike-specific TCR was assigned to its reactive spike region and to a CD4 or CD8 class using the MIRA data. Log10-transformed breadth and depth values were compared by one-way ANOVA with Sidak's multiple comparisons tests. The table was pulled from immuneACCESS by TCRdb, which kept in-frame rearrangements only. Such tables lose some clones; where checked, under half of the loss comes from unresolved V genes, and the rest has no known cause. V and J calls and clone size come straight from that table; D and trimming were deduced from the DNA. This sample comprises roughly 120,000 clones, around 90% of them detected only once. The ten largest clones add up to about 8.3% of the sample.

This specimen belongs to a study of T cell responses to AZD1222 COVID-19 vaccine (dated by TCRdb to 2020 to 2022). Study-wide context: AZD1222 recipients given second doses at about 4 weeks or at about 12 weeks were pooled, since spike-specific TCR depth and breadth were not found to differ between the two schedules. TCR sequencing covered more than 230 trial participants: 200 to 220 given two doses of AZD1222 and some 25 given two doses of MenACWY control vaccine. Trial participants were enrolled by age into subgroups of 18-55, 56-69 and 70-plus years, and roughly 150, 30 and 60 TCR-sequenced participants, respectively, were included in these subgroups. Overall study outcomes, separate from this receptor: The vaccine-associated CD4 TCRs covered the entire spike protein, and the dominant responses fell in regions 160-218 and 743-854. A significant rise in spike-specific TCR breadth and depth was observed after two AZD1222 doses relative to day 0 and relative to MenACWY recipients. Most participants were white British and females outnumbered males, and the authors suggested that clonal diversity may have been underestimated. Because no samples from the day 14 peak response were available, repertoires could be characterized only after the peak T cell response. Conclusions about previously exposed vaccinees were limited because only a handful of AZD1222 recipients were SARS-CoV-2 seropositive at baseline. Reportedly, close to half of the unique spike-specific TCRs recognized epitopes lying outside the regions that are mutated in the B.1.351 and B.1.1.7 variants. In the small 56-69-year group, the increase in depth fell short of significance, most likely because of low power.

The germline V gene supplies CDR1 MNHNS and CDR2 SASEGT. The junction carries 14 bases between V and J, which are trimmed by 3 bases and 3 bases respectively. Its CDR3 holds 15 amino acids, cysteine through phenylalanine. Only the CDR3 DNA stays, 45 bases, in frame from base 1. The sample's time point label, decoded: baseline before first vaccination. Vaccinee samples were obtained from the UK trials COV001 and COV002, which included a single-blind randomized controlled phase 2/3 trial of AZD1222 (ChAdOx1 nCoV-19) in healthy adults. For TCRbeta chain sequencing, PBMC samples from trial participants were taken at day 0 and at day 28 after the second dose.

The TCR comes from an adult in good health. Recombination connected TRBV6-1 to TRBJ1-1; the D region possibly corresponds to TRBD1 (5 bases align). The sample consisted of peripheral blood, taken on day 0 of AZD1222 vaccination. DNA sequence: TGTGCCAGCAGTGAGGGTCAGGAGGGGCACACTGAAGCTTTCTTT. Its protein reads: CASSEGQEGHTEAFF.